This T cell receptor (beta chain) was recorded in a study of blood T cell repertoires in COVID-19 (dated by TCRdb to the early 2020s). Study-level background: Samples from collaborators originated in the United States, Italy and Spain and spanned both the acute and convalescent phases of COVID-19. Where available, HLA class I and class II types were obtained from metadata supplied by the sample provider rather than from assay-based typing. The dataset comprised deeply sampled blood TCRbeta repertoires from subjects exposed to, actively infected with, or recovered from COVID-19. The prospective study material was composed of cDNA or gDNA derived from T cells, B-cell-depleted T cells, or PBMCs. A freely available public database, intended as a resource for researchers studying the immune response to SARS-CoV-2, is where the repertoires were released. Samples were obtained from the ongoing ImmuneRACE study (first 160 participants) and from 1,000 to 1,500 subjects provided by 6 global collaborators. Nearly every sample came with metadata listing a de-identified subject ID, COVID-19 status, age in years and sex.

The full study reports these points: The quantity of clinical and demographic metadata differed by source and by participant and was supplied without curation.

TCRbeta CDR3 regions were amplified from genomic DNA by means of the immunoSEQ Assay, a bias-controlled multiplex PCR. The published analysis was carried out like this. Nucleated cell counts per sample were estimated from amplification of reference gene primers within the assay. To quantify the absolute abundance of each unique TCRbeta CDR3 rearrangement, sequence reads were collapsed and filtered. For each sample, productive Simpson clonality was calculated as the square root of Simpson's diversity index across productive rearrangements. TCRdb took this table from immuneACCESS and kept in-frame rearrangements with V and J called. Such tables lack part of the clones; where checked against another copy, unresolved V genes explain under half of the gap, and the rest is unexplained. The V and J calls and clone size were taken over from that table, and D and trimming were inferred from the DNA. The sample data list roughly 200,000 clones, and roughly 80% of these were observed just once. The top ten clonotypes cover roughly 7.9% of the sample.

Spanning cysteine to phenylalanine, the CDR3 consists of 12 amino acids. Just the 36-base CDR3 DNA is kept, in frame starting at base 1. Clipping removes 8 bases from V and 3 bases from J, with 4 as the unmatched junction base count. Looking up the germline V gene yields CDR1 MDHEN and CDR2 SYDVKM. Whole blood was collected in K2EDTA tubes by collaborating institutions according to the institutions' own protocols. For TCRbeta analysis, collaborators shipped samples as frozen whole blood, isolated PBMCs, or DNA extracted from either of those sample types. In regard to this clone: Its antigen specificity is not known. Per-nucleotide qualities are absent, and no much larger clonotype sits a single base away.

Sequenced material: peripheral blood. The receptor comes from a woman of 80 years or more with acute or convalescent COVID-19. The chain is assembled from TRBV28 and TRBJ2-7; 7 bases in the middle match TRBD1. At the DNA level, the sequence is TGTGCCAGCGACCGGGACAGCTACGAGCAGTACTTC. Translation gives CASDRDSYEQYF.